Detailed here is one TCR beta chain. Its antigen is unidentified. This sample is part of a study of beta chain features in type 1 diabetes. At the level of the study: Across every sample, 107,917,701 sorted cells were examined in total. Overall study results and limits: When cDNA is sequenced, cells with high TCR expression could be over-represented.

The collection from each donor was one heparinised blood draw averaging roughly 100 mL. Germline CDR1 is SGHVS and CDR2 is FQNEAQ. Trimming stripped 1 base from V and 2 bases from J, with 9 bases between. The CDR3 totals 14 residues. Sequencing targeted expressed TCRB transcripts, as all isolated RNA had been reverse transcribed. Method: immunoSEQ multiplex PCR; TCRdb's copy keeps in-frame clones and lacks some. The table shows 250,000 to 350,000 clones, with roughly 15% occurring only once. Sequencing was performed on central memory CD4+ T cells from blood. V is TRBV7-8 and J is TRBJ2-7; D possibly matches TRBD1 or TRBD2 (5 bases each). The sequence was obtained from a man aged 25 to 40 in good health. CDR3 region: CASSLGGSAYEQYF. DNA for the CDR3: TGTGCCAGCAGCTTAGGGGGGAGTGCCTACGAGCAGTACTTC.